The 6 T cell receptor beta chains below were found in one sample sequenced in a study of control samples from healthy donors and cancer patients. The method was immunoSEQ multiplex PCR; TCRdb's version includes in-frame clones alone and lacks a portion of them. The table records roughly 40,000 clones, 83% of them present only once. The specimen sequenced was blood. The receptors here all came from a man aged 55 to 70 in good health.

This clone was seen once. The chain carries TRBV4-3 and TRBJ1-2; D remains unclear. V shed 1 base and J shed 6 bases, with 15 bases lying between them. CDR3 length equals 15 residues. Germline V lookup: CDR1 LGHNA, CDR2 YSLEER. CDR3 nucleotide sequence: TGCGCCAGCAGCCAAGTAGGAGAGATAGTCAATGGCTACACCTTC. This codes for CASSQVGEIVNGYTF.

This sequence joins TRBV6-6 and TRBJ2-2, with D tentatively TRBD1 or TRBD2 (5 bases each). Per germline, CDR1 MNHNY and CDR2 SVGAGI (reference sequence). CDR3 length: 15 amino acids. V gave up 9 bases and J gave up 2 bases, with 16 bases separating them. The CDR3 sequence is CASRGRDHNTGELFF. CDR3 in DNA: TGTGCCAGTCGGGGCCGAGACCATAACACCGGGGAGCTGTTTTTT.

The rearrangement links TRBV11-2 to TRBJ2-4; the match to TRBD1 covers 10 bases. V was clipped by 5 bases and J by 13 bases; unmatched bases: 8. CDR1 and CDR2 from the germline V gene are SGHAT and FQNNGV. The CDR3 sequence is 13 residues long. DNA for the CDR3: TGTGCCAGCAGCCCAAACCGGGACAGGGGCCAGTACTTC. Protein: CASSPNRDRGQYF.

The gene calls are TRBV24-1 and TRBJ2-1; no clear D gene. V lost 1 base to trimming and J lost 5 bases, with 11 bases between them. This CDR3 spans 15 amino acids. Germline CDR1 reads KGHDR; CDR2 reads SFDVKD. CDR3 sequence: CATSDFVGGHNEQFF. The CDR3 DNA follows: TGTGCCACCAGTGATTTCGTAGGCGGACACAATGAGCAGTTCTTC.

This CDR3 is CASSARDARSEAFF. In DNA form, the CDR3 reads TGTGCCAGCAGCGCCCGGGACGCGAGATCTGAAGCTTTCTTT. This sequence joins TRBV7-2 and TRBJ1-1, with D possibly TRBD1 on 5 matching bases. In germline, CDR1 is SGHTA, CDR2 FQGNSA. Trimming shortened V by 5 bases and J by 6 bases, and 16 bases separated the two germline ends. The CDR3 covers 14 residues.

The CDR3 sequence: CASSVPGPSTEAFF. The CDR3, as DNA: TGTGCCAGCAGTGTACCGGGCCCAAGCACTGAAGCTTTCTTT. The rearrangement links TRBV28 to TRBJ1-1; D is unclear. V was clipped by 5 bases and J by 4 bases, with 14 bases between them. Per the germline V gene, CDR1 is MDHEN and CDR2 is SYDVKM. The CDR3 is 14 amino acids. The complete variable domain, with remaining parts taken from reference TRBV28 and TRBJ1-1, reads DVKVTQSSRYLVKRTGEKVFLECVQDMDHENMFWYRQDPGLGLRLIYFSYDVKMKEKGDIPEGYSVSREKKERFSLILESASTNQTSMYLCASSVPGPSTEAFFGQGTRLTVV.